This TCR beta chain was identified in a study of blood T cell repertoires in COVID-19. Study at large: COVID-19 samples, acute and convalescent, were from the United States, Italy and Spain. The analysed material was cDNA or gDNA that came from T cells, B-cell-depleted T cells, or PBMCs.

In the original workflow: The authors estimated nucleated cell counts from reference gene primer amplification. Clones were sequenced by immunoSEQ multiplex PCR, and TCRdb holds only the in-frame ones, with some missing. For V, J and clone size, that table is used; D and trimming come from the DNA. Found here are approximately 82,000 clones, roughly 80% of them singletons; the top ten hold under 45%. Per germline, CDR1 SGHDT and CDR2 YYEEEE. There are 14 residues in the CDR3. V was trimmed by 2 bases and J by 2 bases, leaving 8 bases between them. The clonotype was recovered from a woman in her 70s with acute or convalescent COVID-19. V is TRBV5-6 and J is TRBJ1-5; no clear D. The sequencing input was peripheral blood. CDR3 in amino acids: CASSFGPGNQPQHF. In DNA, the CDR3 is TGTGCCAGCAGCTTCGGTCCGGGCAATCAGCCCCAGCATTTT.